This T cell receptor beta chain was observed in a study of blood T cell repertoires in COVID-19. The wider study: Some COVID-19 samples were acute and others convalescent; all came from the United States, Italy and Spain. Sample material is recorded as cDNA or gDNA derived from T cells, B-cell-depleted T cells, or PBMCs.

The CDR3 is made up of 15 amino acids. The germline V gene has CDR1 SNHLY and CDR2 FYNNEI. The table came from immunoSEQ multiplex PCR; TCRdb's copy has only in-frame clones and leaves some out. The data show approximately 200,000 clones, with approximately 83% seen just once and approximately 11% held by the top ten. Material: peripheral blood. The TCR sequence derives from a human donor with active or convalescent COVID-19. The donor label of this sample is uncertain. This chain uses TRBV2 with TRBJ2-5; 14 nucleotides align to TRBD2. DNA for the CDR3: TGTGCTGTCCTCGGGACTAGCGGGAGTGGAGAGACCCAGTACTTC. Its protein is CAVLGTSGSGETQYF.